This TCR beta chain derives from a study of vaccination effects on CD4 cells after COVID-19. Study background: Participants were vaccinated with two doses of either the BNT162b2 or mRNA-1273 vaccine.

About this clone: Its target is unknown.

The study, taken as a whole, reports: From healthy vaccinees, only 1 of 255 vaccine-induced clones also reacted to common cold coronaviruses. Late post-vaccination, clones induced by infection and those induced by vaccine underwent marked clonal contraction.

After expansion with viral peptide pools in the ViraFEST assay, antigen-specific CD4+ T cells were sequenced. A roughly 11-day culture period preceded the isolation of CD4+ T cells. Neither prior SARS-CoV-2 infection nor positive nucleocapsid antibodies were present in the vaccine recipients. Sequencing used immunoSEQ multiplex PCR; TCRdb keeps in-frame clones, though not all of them. The profile shows roughly 33,000 clones, approximately 73% of them singletons. The CDR3 has 15 amino acids. Germline-derived CDR1 and CDR2 are SGHDN and FVKESK. Trimming removed 4 bases at V and 4 bases at J, with 16 bases between.

The TCR originated in a human donor who received a COVID-19 vaccine. This specimen consisted of CD4+ T cells from PBMCs cultured with HCoV-OC43 spike peptides, obtained before COVID-19 vaccination. Stated subset: HCoV-OC43 spike overlapping peptide pool stimulation. The V and J genes are TRBV14 and TRBJ1-2; D might be TRBD1 (5 bases). This chain's CDR3 is CASSPTPTAAYGYTF. The DNA for the CDR3 is TGTGCCAGCAGCCCCACCCCGACAGCTGCCTATGGCTACACCTTC.